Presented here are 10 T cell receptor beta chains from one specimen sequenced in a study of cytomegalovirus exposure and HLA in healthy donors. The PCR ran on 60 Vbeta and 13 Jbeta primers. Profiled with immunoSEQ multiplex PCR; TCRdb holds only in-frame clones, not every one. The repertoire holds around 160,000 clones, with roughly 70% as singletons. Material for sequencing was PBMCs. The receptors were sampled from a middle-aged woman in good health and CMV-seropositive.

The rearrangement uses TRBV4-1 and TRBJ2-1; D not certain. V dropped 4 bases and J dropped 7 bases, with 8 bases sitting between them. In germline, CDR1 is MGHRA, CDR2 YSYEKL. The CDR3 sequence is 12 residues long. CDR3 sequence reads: CASSPSRNEQFF. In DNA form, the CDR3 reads TGCGCCAGCAGCCCCTCGAGAAATGAGCAGTTCTTC.

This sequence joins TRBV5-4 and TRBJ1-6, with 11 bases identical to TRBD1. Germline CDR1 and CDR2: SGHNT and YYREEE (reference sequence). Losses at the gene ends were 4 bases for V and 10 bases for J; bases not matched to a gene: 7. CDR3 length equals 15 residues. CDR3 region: CASSVGTGGFSPLHF. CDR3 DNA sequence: TGTGCCAGCAGCGTCGGGACAGGGGGTTTCTCACCCCTCCACTTT.

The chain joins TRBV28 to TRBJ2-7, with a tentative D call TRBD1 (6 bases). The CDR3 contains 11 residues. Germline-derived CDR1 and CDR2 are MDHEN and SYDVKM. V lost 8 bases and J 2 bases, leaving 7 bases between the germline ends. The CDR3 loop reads CASQGPYEQYF. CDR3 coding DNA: TGTGCCAGCCAGGGGCCCTACGAGCAGTACTTC.

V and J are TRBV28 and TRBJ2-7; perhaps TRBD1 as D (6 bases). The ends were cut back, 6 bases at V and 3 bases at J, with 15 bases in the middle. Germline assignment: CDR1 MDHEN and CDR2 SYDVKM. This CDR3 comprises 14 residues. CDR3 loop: CASSPPGQNYEQYF. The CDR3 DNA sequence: TGTGCCAGCAGCCCACCCGGACAGAACTACGAGCAGTACTTC. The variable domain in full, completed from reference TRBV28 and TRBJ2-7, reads DVKVTQSSRYLVKRTGEKVFLECVQDMDHENMFWYRQDPGLGLRLIYFSYDVKMKEKGDIPEGYSVSREKKERFSLILESASTNQTSMYLCASSPPGQNYEQYFGPGTRLTVT.

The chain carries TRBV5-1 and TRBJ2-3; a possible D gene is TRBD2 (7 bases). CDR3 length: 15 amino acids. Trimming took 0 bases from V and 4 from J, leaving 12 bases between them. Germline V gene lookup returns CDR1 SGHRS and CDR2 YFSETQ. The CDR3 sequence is CASSLAPGGADTQYF. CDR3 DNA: TGCGCCAGCAGCTTGGCCCCGGGGGGCGCAGATACGCAGTATTTT.

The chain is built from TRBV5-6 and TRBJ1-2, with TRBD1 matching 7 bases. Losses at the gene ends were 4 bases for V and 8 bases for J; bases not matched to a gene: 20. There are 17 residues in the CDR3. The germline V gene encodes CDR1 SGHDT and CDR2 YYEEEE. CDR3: CASSHRLGPGPGGGYTF. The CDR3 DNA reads TGTGCCAGCAGCCATCGGTTAGGACCAGGCCCAGGGGGGGGCTACACCTTC. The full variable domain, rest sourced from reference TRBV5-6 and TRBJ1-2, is DAGVTQSPTHLIKTRGQQVTLRCSPKSGHDTVSWYQQALGQGPQFIFQYYEEEERQRGNFPDRFSGHQFPNYSSELNVNALLLGDSALYLCASSHRLGPGPGGGYTFGSGTRLTVV.

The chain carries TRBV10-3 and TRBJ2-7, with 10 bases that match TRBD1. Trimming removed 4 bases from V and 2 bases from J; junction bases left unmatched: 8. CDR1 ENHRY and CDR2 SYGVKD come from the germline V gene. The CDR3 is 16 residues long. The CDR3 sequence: CAISATGGGLAYEQYF. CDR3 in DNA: TGTGCCATCAGTGCGACAGGGGGCGGTTTGGCCTACGAGCAGTACTTC.

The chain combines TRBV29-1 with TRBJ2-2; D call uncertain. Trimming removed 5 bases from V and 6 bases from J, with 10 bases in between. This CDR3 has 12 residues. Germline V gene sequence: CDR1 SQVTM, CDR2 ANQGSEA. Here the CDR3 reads CSVPLPAGELFF. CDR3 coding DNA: TGCAGCGTTCCTCTCCCGGCCGGGGAGCTGTTTTTT.

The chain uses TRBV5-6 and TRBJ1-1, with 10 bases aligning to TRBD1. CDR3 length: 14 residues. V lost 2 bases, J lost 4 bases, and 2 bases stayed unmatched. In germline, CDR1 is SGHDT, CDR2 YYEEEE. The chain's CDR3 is CASSFRTGGTEAFF. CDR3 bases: TGTGCCAGCAGCTTTAGGACAGGGGGCACTGAAGCTTTCTTT. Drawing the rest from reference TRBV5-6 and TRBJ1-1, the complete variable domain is DAGVTQSPTHLIKTRGQQVTLRCSPKSGHDTVSWYQQALGQGPQFIFQYYEEEERQRGNFPDRFSGHQFPNYSSELNVNALLLGDSALYLCASSFRTGGTEAFFGQGTRLTVV.

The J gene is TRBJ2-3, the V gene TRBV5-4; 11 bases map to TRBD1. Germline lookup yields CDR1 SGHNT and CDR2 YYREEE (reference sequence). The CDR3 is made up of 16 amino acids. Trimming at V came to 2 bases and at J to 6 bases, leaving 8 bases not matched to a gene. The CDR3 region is CASSFGQGAQRDTQYF. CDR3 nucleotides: TGTGCCAGCAGCTTTGGACAGGGGGCCCAGCGGGATACGCAGTATTTT.